This is a list of T cell receptor beta chains from one sample in a study of blood T cells in healthy people across ages. One entry per CDR3 protein, called by TCRdb with MiXCR from the 5' RACE reads. This sample has roughly 790,000 distinct CDR3 sequences; approximately 39% occur once, and the top ten carry around 20%. Material: blood. The origin of the receptors is an older woman in good health. CDR3s include the opening cysteine and the closing phenylalanine or tryptophan. D genes are given only for firm matches. Expanded clones get a size class; other rows say once, few or many, or leave the size out.

d_gene,abundance,j_gene,v_gene,CDR3nt,CDR3aa
NA,NA,TRBJ1-2,TRBV28,TGTGCCAGCACCACCACAGCTAACTATGGCTACACCTTC,CASTTTANYGYTF
TRBD2,once,TRBJ2-3,TRBV18,TGTGCCAGCTCACCACCCGTAGCGGGATCTAGCACAGATACGCAGTATTTT,CASSPPVAGSSTDTQYF
TRBD1,once,TRBJ2-7,TRBV30,TGTGCCTGGAGCCCCCTGGGACAGGTGGGATACGAGCAGTACTTC,CAWSPLGQVGYEQYF
NA,few,TRBJ1-2,TRBV27,TGTGCCAGCAGCAAAACCCCGGGCCACGCTAACTATGGCTACACCTTC,CASSKTPGHANYGYTF
NA,few,TRBJ2-2,TRBV6-5,TGTGCCAGCAGAAACGAGCGGGACACGGGGGAGCTGTTTTTT,CASRNERDTGELFF
TRBD2,many,TRBJ2-3,TRBV27,TGTGCCAGCAGTTTATTCCTAGCGGGATATGGTACAGATACGCAGTATTTT,CASSLFLAGYGTDTQYF
NA,NA,TRBJ1-2,TRBV18,TGTGCCAGCTCACCCGGCAGGGTCGGTGGCTACACCTTC,CASSPGRVGGYTF
NA,NA,TRBJ1-1,TRBV7-2,TGTGCCAGCAGCACGTCCAGGGTCCTGAACACTGAAGCTTTCTTT,CASSTSRVLNTEAFF
NA,NA,TRBJ2-3,TRBV29-1,TGCAGCGTTGAAGTAGGAGGGGGCCCCCTGGGAGATACGCAGTATTTT,CSVEVGGGPLGDTQYF
NA,NA,TRBJ2-3,TRBV7-2,TGTGCCAGCAGCTTGTCGAGGGACTCATACCTCACAGATACGCAGTATTTT,CASSLSRDSYLTDTQYF
NA,NA,TRBJ1-5,TRBV3-1,TGTGCCAGCAGCCAAGGGAATCGGGGGTGGAAGGGCAATCAGCCCCAGCATTTT,CASSQGNRGWKGNQPQHF
NA,NA,TRBJ1-5,TRBV14,TGTGCCAGCAGGGGCACGGTGTCGAGGGATAGCGATCAGCCCCAGCATTTT,CASRGTVSRDSDQPQHF
NA,NA,TRBJ2-7,TRBV6-5,TGTGCCAGCAGTTACTCAGGAGTTGCCGCTTACGAGCAGTACTTC,CASSYSGVAAYEQYF
TRBD2,NA,TRBJ2-4,TRBV4-3,TGCGCCAGCAGCCAAGATCTGCGGGAGATGGGAAACATTCAGTACTTC,CASSQDLREMGNIQYF
TRBD2,NA,TRBJ2-7,TRBV20-1,TGCGGTGCTAGAGGCACTAGCGGAACCCTGTTATACGAGCAGTACTTC,CGARGTSGTLLYEQYF
NA,NA,TRBJ1-4,TRBV7-2,TGTGCCAGCAGCTTAGACAGAACCTCTCTTGAAAAACTGTTTTTT,CASSLDRTSLEKLFF
NA,NA,TRBJ2-5,TRBV3-1,TGTGCCAGCAGCCAAGGGTTAGGGGAGACCCAGTACTTC,CASSQGLGETQYF
NA,NA,TRBJ2-7,TRBV7-9,TGTGCCAGCAGCCCCGTCCCAGGGGGGCTGCTAGACTACGAGCAGTACTTC,CASSPVPGGLLDYEQYF
NA,few,TRBJ2-7,TRBV20-1,TGCAGTCTTCCTCTTCAGGAGAGCTCCTACAATGAGCAGTACTTC,CSLPLQESSYNEQYF
NA,NA,TRBJ1-1,TRBV7-6,TGTGCCAGCAGCGCGGCAGGAAGAGAAGCTTTCTTT,CASSAAGREAFF
NA,NA,TRBJ2-7,TRBV6-1,TGTGCCAGCAGGGGGGGCATTGGTCGAGGGCCCTCTCCCGACGGGCAGTACTTC,CASRGGIGRGPSPDGQYF
TRBD1,few,TRBJ1-2,TRBV6-5,TGTGCCAGCAGTGGACAGGAAAACTATGGCTACACCTTC,CASSGQENYGYTF
NA,NA,TRBJ1-2,TRBV7-6,TGTGCCAGCAGCTATGGCGGCGTTTCCTCCTATGGCTACACCTTC,CASSYGGVSSYGYTF
TRBD1,NA,TRBJ2-7,TRBV9,TGTGCCAGCAGCCCCCGAGCAGGGGGCGACGAGCAGTACTTC,CASSPRAGGDEQYF
NA,few,TRBJ1-5,TRBV27,TGTGCCAGCAGTCCACAGACGGGGGGGAGCAATCAGCCCCAGCATTTT,CASSPQTGGSNQPQHF
NA,few,TRBJ2-7,TRBV7-2,TGTGCCAGCAGCTTCCAGACTGCCTCCTACGAGCAGTACTTC,CASSFQTASYEQYF
NA,few,TRBJ1-1,TRBV29-1,TGCAGCGTCACCCGGGTGGAATTAAAGGACACTGAAGCTTTCTTT,CSVTRVELKDTEAFF
NA,many,TRBJ2-7,TRBV5-1,TGCGCCAGCAGCTACAATGCCTACGAGCAGTACTTC,CASSYNAYEQYF
TRBD1,NA,TRBJ2-1,TRBV6-4,TGTGCCAGCAGAGCCCGACAGGGCGTCTACAATGAGCAGTTCTTC,CASRARQGVYNEQFF
NA,NA,TRBJ1-2,TRBV7-2,TGTGCCAGCAGCTTATATCCCACGGGCTACACCTTC,CASSLYPTGYTF